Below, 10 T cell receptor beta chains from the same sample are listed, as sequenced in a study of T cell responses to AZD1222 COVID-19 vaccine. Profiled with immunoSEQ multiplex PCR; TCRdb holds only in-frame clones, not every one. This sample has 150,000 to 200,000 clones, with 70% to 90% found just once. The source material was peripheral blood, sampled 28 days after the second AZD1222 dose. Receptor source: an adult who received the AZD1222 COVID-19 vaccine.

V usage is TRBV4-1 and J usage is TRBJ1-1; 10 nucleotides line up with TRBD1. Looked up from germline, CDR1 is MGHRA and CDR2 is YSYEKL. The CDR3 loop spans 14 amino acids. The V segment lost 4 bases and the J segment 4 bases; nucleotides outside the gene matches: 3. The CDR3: CASSPGQGLTEAFF. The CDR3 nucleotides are TGCGCCAGCAGCCCGGGACAGGGGCTCACTGAAGCTTTCTTT.

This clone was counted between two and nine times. CDR3 sequence reads: CASSLAADSYEQYF. The DNA of the CDR3 is TGTGCCAGCAGCTTAGCGGCAGACTCCTACGAGCAGTACTTC. This chain uses TRBV7-9 with TRBJ2-7; no clear D gene. V shed 0 bases and J shed 0 bases, with 6 bases lying between them. This CDR3 contains 14 residues. Germline V gene data show CDR1 as SEHNR and CDR2 as FQNEAQ (reference sequence).

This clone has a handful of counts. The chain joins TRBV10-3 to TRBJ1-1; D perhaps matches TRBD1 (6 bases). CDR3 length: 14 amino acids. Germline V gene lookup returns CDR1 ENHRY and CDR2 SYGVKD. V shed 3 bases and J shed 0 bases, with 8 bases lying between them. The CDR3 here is CAISDRGVNTEAFF. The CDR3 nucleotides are TGTGCCATCAGTGACAGGGGAGTGAACACTGAAGCTTTCTTT.

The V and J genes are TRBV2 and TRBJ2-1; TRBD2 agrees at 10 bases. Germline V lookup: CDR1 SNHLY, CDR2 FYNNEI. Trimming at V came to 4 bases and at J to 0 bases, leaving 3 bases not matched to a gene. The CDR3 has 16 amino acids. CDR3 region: CASSGTSGSSYNEQFF. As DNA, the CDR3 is TGTGCCAGCAGTGGGACTAGCGGAAGCTCCTACAATGAGCAGTTCTTC.

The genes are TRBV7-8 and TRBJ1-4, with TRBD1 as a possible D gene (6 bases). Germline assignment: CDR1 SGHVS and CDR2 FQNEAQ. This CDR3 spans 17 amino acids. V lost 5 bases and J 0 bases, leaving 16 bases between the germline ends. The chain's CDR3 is CASSPGLNRATNEKLFF. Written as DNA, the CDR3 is TGTGCCAGCAGCCCAGGGCTAAACAGGGCAACTAATGAAAAACTGTTTTTT.

The CDR3 here is CASGIGSGGYTF. CDR3 bases: TGTGCCAGCGGGATTGGGAGTGGTGGCTACACCTTC. The chain is built from TRBV2 and TRBJ1-2; no reliable D call. In germline, CDR1 is SNHLY, CDR2 FYNNEI. The CDR3 loop spans 12 amino acids. The ends were cut back, 8 bases at V and 7 bases at J, with 14 bases in the middle.

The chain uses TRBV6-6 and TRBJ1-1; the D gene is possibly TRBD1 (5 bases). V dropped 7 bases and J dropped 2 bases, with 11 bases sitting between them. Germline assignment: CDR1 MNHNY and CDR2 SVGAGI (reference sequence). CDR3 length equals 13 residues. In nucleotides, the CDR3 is TGTGCCAGCAACACAGGCTTAAACACTGAAGCTTTCTTT. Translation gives CASNTGLNTEAFF.

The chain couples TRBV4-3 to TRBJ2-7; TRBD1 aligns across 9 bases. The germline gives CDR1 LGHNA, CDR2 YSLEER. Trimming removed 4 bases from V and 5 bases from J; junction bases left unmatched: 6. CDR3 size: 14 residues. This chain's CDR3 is CASSPDRGFDEQYF. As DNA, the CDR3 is TGCGCCAGCAGCCCGGACAGGGGATTTGACGAGCAGTACTTC.

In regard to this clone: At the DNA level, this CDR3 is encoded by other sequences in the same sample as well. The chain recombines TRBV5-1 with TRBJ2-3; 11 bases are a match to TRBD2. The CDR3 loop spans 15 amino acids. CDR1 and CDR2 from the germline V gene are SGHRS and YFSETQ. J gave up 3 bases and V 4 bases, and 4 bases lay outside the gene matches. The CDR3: CASSLSGGATDTQYF. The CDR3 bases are TGCGCCAGCAGCCTTAGCGGGGGGGCGACAGATACGCAGTATTTT.

The CDR3 region is CASSGQGADYEQYF. The CDR3 bases are TGTGCCAGCAGCGGACAGGGGGCTGACTACGAGCAGTACTTC. The chain has TRBV2 and TRBJ2-7, with 11 bases fitting TRBD1. J gave up 3 bases and V 6 bases, and 4 bases lay outside the gene matches. There are 14 residues in the CDR3. Germline V lookup: CDR1 SNHLY, CDR2 FYNNEI. Full variable domain (rest looked up from reference TRBV2 and TRBJ2-7): EPEVTQTPSHQVTQMGQEVILRCVPISNHLYFYWYRQILGQKVEFLVSFYNNEISEKSEIFDDQFSVERPDGSNFTLKIRSTKLEDSAMYFCASSGQGADYEQYFGPGTRLTVT.